This passage covers 9 T cell receptor beta chains from one sample sequenced in a study of cytomegalovirus exposure and HLA in healthy donors. PCR was performed using 60 Vbeta and 13 Jbeta primers. Only in-frame clones appear in the TCRdb table, and some are missing; sequencing was by immunoSEQ multiplex PCR. The sample holds 130,000 or so clones, 82% seen once. Sequenced: PBMCs. These receptors were taken from a woman between 35 and 50 years old in good health and CMV-seronegative.

This chain connects TRBV13 to TRBJ2-4, with 7 nucleotides matching TRBD1. This CDR3 is 17 amino acids long. Trimming cost V 6 bases and J 0 bases; bases outside gene matches: 11. Looked up from germline, CDR1 is PRHDT and CDR2 is FYEKMQ (reference sequence). As DNA, the CDR3 is TGTGCCAGCAGTTATAACAGGGGTGTGGGAGCCAAAAACATTCAGTACTTC. This encodes CASSYNRGVGAKNIQYF.

The chain joins TRBV7-8 to TRBJ1-1; 9 nucleotides align to TRBD1. V lost 6 bases and J lost 5; bases outside the gene matches: 10. Germline values: CDR1 SGHVS, CDR2 FQNEAQ. The CDR3 totals 15 residues. The CDR3 spells CASRLQGAQGTEAFF. The CDR3 DNA sequence: TGTGCCAGCAGGTTACAGGGGGCGCAGGGGACTGAAGCTTTCTTT.

This chain joins TRBV5-4 and TRBJ1-1, with 10 bases that match TRBD1. J was trimmed by 4 bases and V by 3 bases; bases with no gene match: 6. The germline V gene encodes CDR1 SGHNT and CDR2 YYREEE (reference sequence). This CDR3 contains 15 residues. CDR3 sequence (DNA): TGTGCCAGCAGCTCCGCCCGGACAGGGGGCACTGAAGCTTTCTTT. Its translation is CASSSARTGGTEAFF.

This clone was recorded once. The V and J genes are TRBV19 and TRBJ1-1, with D possibly being TRBD1 (6 bases). The CDR3 sequence is 16 residues long. V was trimmed by 7 bases and J by 7 bases, leaving 25 bases between them. Germline V gene lookup returns CDR1 LNHDA and CDR2 SQIVND (reference sequence). The CDR3 spells CASTPRTVDLGVEAFF. The CDR3 DNA reads as TGTGCCAGTACCCCTCGGACAGTCGATCTAGGTGTTGAAGCTTTCTTT.

This chain joins TRBV7-9 and TRBJ2-7, with D possibly matching TRBD1 (6 bases). V was pared by 5 bases and J by 1 base, with 18 bases between. Germline V gene sequence: CDR1 SEHNR, CDR2 FQNEAQ (reference sequence). The CDR3 is made up of 16 amino acids. The CDR3 DNA sequence: TGTGCCAGCAGCCCCGAAGGGACAAGGGATTCCTACGAGCAGTACTTC. This translates into CASSPEGTRDSYEQYF.

The V gene is TRBV28, the J gene TRBJ1-2; TRBD1 agrees at 9 bases. V gave up 5 bases and J gave up 7 bases; unmatched junction bases: 23. The germline V gene has CDR1 MDHEN and CDR2 SYDVKM. The CDR3 consists of 19 residues. The CDR3 DNA reads as TGTGCCAGCAGTCAACAAGAATACCGGGACAGGGATAAAAAGGGTGGCTACACCTTC. Translating gives CASSQQEYRDRDKKGGYTF.

J is TRBJ2-5 and V is TRBV6-6; D gene uncertain. The DNA end favors TRBJ2-7, so the J call may be wrong. CDR3 length: 12 residues. Germline V gene lookup returns CDR1 MNHNY and CDR2 SVGAGI (reference sequence). The CDR3 sequence is CASSPQTYEQYF. The CDR3 nucleotides are TGTGCCAGCAGCCCACAGACCTACGAGCAGTACTTC.

V is TRBV5-1 and J is TRBJ1-2, with D hard to call. Germline CDR1 SGHRS, CDR2 YFSETQ. The CDR3 sequence is 16 residues long. V gave up 4 bases and J gave up 4 bases, with 20 bases separating them. This chain's CDR3 is CASSPSPGTSSYGYTF. The CDR3 DNA reads as TGCGCCAGCAGCCCATCGCCGGGTACCTCCTCCTATGGCTACACCTTC.

This chain connects TRBV7-2 to TRBJ1-2; D is undetermined. Germline V gene sequence: CDR1 SGHTA, CDR2 FQGNSA. The CDR3 length is 15 residues. The V and J ends lost 3 bases and 1 base respectively, with 12 bases between them. The CDR3: CASSFGRSNNYGYTF. CDR3 bases: TGTGCCAGCAGCTTTGGTAGGAGTAATAACTATGGCTACACCTTC.